This TCR beta chain was captured by sequencing in a study of T cell responses to AZD1222 COVID-19 vaccine. In the case of this clone: The antigen remains unidentified.

Libraries were prepared by immunoSEQ multiplex PCR; TCRdb keeps only in-frame clonotypes and omits some of them. Of about 220,000 clones in the sample, about 93% were seen once. Study-level points and caveats: Repertoire samples came only from after the peak T cell response. The donors showed a predominance of white British ancestry and of females, with possible underestimation of clonal diversity.

The germline V gene encodes CDR1 MRHNA and CDR2 SNTAGT. Deletions cut 8 bases from V and 7 bases from J, with 8 bases between. CDR3 size: 11 residues. The rearrangement uses TRBV6-4 and TRBJ1-4; no firm D call. The material sequenced was peripheral blood, taken on day 0 of MenACWY control vaccination. This TCR came from an adult in good health. CDR3 nucleotide sequence: TGTGCCAGCGCTCGGGGTGAAAAACTGTTTTTT. Protein product: CASARGEKLFF.